This entry concerns a single T cell receptor beta chain. Its antigen is unknown. This may arise from a read error, as a much more abundant clone is one base away. To demonstrate the VDJtools post-analysis software, the study profiled TCR beta repertoires from the peripheral blood of about a dozen young patients with multiple sclerosis. The patients with multiple sclerosis were children and adolescents between roughly 6 and 16 years of age. Measured from the cysteine to the phenylalanine, the CDR3 is 14 residues long. CDR3 DNA is the only sequence kept; it has 42 bases, read in frame from the first base. V is reduced by 3 bases and J by 10 bases, leaving a spacing of 16 bases between them. These data belong to a study of post-analysis software for immune sequencing data (dated by TCRdb to the mid-2010s). At the level of the whole study: Recorded disease courses included relapsing-remitting, secondary progressive and progressive-relapsing multiple sclerosis, with some patients lacking subtype annotation. The patient repertoires were set against under 12 previously published healthy control repertoires from donors whose ages ranged from about 6 to 26 years. A subset of samples was prepared in parallel using single-end sample barcoding, then pooled and co-amplified after Illumina adapter ligation.

The library was produced with PCR. TCRdb records Illumina HiSeq 2500 as the sequencer. To reduce PCR and sequencing biases, unique molecular identifiers were incorporated into the TCR beta cDNA libraries. Every 1 to 10 million input T cells yielded approximately 500,000 cDNA molecules, meaning each molecule approximated one T cell. The same protocol used for the earlier healthy control dataset was applied to prepare and sequence the patient libraries. Samples belonging to the same batch were prepared together, multiplexed and sequenced on a shared HiSeq lane. The study's processing was this. MIGEC handled the raw barcoded reads, throwing out single-read molecular identifier groups before consensus assembly and CDR3 extraction. VDJtools was used for post-analysis of the clonotype tables, with diversity normalized by down-sampling every dataset to the smallest sample size. Repertoire overlap clustering matched CDR3 amino acid but not nucleotide sequences to correct batch-related cross-sample contamination. The public reads were reprocessed in TCRdb via fastp at Q25 and MiXCR, keeping in-frame beta chains. Records with the same CDR3 protein are collapsed into one entry carrying the most frequent genes and DNA. V and J calls and clone size were set by TCRdb, not the authors. The sample table holds around 190,000 distinct CDR3 sequences, of which 29% were seen once. Jointly, the top ten make up 3% to 3.5% of the sample.

Here is what the overall study found, with its caveats: Multiple sclerosis patients had significantly lower normalized Chao1 diversity than controls, a result that suggests substantial peripheral T-cell clonal expansion. A handful of TRBV segments, including TRBV5-6, TRBV5-1 and TRBV20-1, were significantly more frequent in patients than controls. The control group was slightly older than the multiple sclerosis patient group. Direct clustering with F measure showed strong co-clustering of samples prepared in the same batch, prompting a batch-effect correction.

The chain uses TRBV12-3 or TRBV12-4 and TRBJ2-1; a weak D assignment points to TRBD1 (6 bases agree). Source material: blood. This receptor was taken from a girl aged 2 to 17 with multiple sclerosis. The nucleotides are TGTGCCAGCAGTTTCCAGGGGAGCTCCTACGAGCAGTTCTTC. Its protein reads: CASSFQGSSYEQFF.